One and the same sample provided the 27 T cell receptor beta chains below, sequenced in a study of spatial heterogeneity in lung cancer. TCRdb itself ran the 5' RACE reads through MiXCR, one entry per CDR3 protein. The repertoire includes 110,000 or so distinct CDR3 sequences, 10% to 12% of them detected once, and about 24% sits in the top ten. As to time point: blood at routine non-recurrence follow-up after resection. This specimen was PBMCs, taken at follow-up. The receptors were gathered from a female donor with early-stage non-small cell lung cancer.

This clonotype has just a few counts. No conserved phenylalanine or tryptophan ends this CDR3, so it is likely a read error. V is TRBV18 and J is TRBJ2-1, with 8 bases fitting TRBD2. Germline lookup yields CDR1 KGHSH and CDR2 LQKENI. CDR3 size: 14 residues. V trimming: 5 bases; J trimming: 5 bases; junction bases outside the gene matches: 5. The CDR3, as DNA: TGTGCCAGCTCAACACTAGCGGAGAACAATGAGCAGTTCTCC. Translated, it gives CASSTLAENNEQFS.

The genes are TRBV6-5 and TRBJ2-1; a possible D gene is TRBD2 (6 bases). The CDR3 spans 15 residues. CDR1 is MNHEY and CDR2 is SVGAGI in the germline V gene. V shed 6 bases and J shed 7 bases, with 19 bases lying between them. The CDR3 nucleotides are TGTGCCAGCAGGGAGGGACCCACCCTTGGGAATGAGCAGTTCTTC. Encoded protein: CASREGPTLGNEQFF.

This clonotype was seen only a few times. The genes are TRBV7-9 and TRBJ1-6, with TRBD1 identical over 7 bases. In germline, CDR1 is SEHNR, CDR2 FQNEAQ (reference sequence). The CDR3 runs 18 residues. J was trimmed by 1 base and V by 7 bases; bases with no gene match: 13. CDR3 sequence: CASTSTTQGGSYNSPLHF. CDR3 DNA: TGTGCCAGCACCTCCACTACCCAGGGGGGGTCCTATAATTCACCCCTCCACTTT.

The rearrangement uses TRBV3-1 and TRBJ2-1; D not resolved. The CDR3 length is 12 residues. Per germline, CDR1 LGHDT and CDR2 YNNKEL (reference sequence). V lost 1 base and J lost 8, with 6 bases in between. DNA of the CDR3: TGTGCCAGCAGCCAAGCCGGGTATGAGCAGTTCTTC. Translating it yields CASSQAGYEQFF.

About this clonotype itself: A junction end diverges from the germline sequence, so it may reflect a read error. This sequence joins TRBV7-9 and TRBJ2-2, with D maybe TRBD1 (6 bases). The CDR3 extends over 17 amino acids. The germline CDR1 and CDR2 sequences are SEHNR and FQNEAQ (reference sequence). The DNA of the CDR3 is TGTGCCAGCAGCCATAAAACCAGGGGCGCGGACACCGGGGAGCCGTTTTTT. Translation gives CASSHKTRGADTGEPFF.

This clonotype appeared a few times. The rearrangement uses TRBV6-5 and TRBJ2-1; 9 bases are shared with TRBD2. In germline, CDR1 is MNHEY, CDR2 SVGAGI. The V segment lost 0 bases and the J segment 4 bases; nucleotides outside the gene matches: 1. This CDR3 spans 15 amino acids. CDR3 DNA: TGTGCCAGCAGTTACTCTAGCGGGGGTTACAATGAGCAGTTCTTC. Its protein is CASSYSSGGYNEQFF.

This clonotype was seen only a few times. V and J are TRBV3-1 and TRBJ2-5, with TRBD2 matching over 11 bases. CDR3 length: 16 amino acids. Unmatched junction bases numbered 6, after V lost 3 bases and J lost 3 bases. Germline CDR1 reads LGHDT; CDR2 reads YNNKEL (reference sequence). The CDR3 loop reads CASSHRPGLAEETQYF. DNA of the CDR3: TGTGCCAGCAGCCACAGACCGGGACTAGCGGAAGAGACCCAGTACTTC.

Of note for this clonotype: A much larger clone sits a single nucleotide away, making a read error possible. V usage is TRBV12-3 or TRBV12-4 and J usage is TRBJ2-3; D is ambiguous. V was clipped by 5 bases and J by 4 bases, with 4 bases between them. CDR3 length equals 11 residues. The DNA for the CDR3 is TGTGCCAGCAGTCCAGCAGATACGCAGTATTTT. Its protein product is CASSPADTQYF.

This chain connects TRBV7-2 to TRBJ2-1; 7 nucleotides match TRBD1. V lost 5 bases to trimming and J lost 8 bases; unmatched junction nucleotides: 9. The CDR3 consists of 14 residues. Germline V gene lookup returns CDR1 SGHTA and CDR2 FQGNSA. CDR3 loop: CASSAVTGKDEQFF. Written as DNA, the CDR3 is TGTGCCAGCAGCGCTGTGACAGGGAAGGATGAGCAGTTCTTC.

This sequence joins TRBV28 and TRBJ1-5; D may be TRBD1 (6 bases). The CDR3 has 17 residues. Trimming stripped 1 base from V and 0 bases from J, with 13 bases between. Germline V CDR1 and CDR2: MDHEN, SYDVKM. CDR3 amino acids: CASSLYTTGYSNQPQHF. In DNA, the CDR3 is TGTGCCAGCAGTTTATATACGACAGGTTATAGCAATCAGCCCCAGCATTTT.

There are many counts of this clonotype. The chain recombines TRBV7-8 with TRBJ1-5; D is uncertain. This CDR3 has 13 residues. Germline assignment: CDR1 SGHVS and CDR2 FQNEAQ. Trimming left V 2 bases short and J 7 bases short, with 9 bases between. CDR3 amino acids: CASSLMGYQPQHF. CDR3 nucleotide sequence: TGTGCCAGCAGCTTAATGGGTTACCAGCCCCAGCATTTT.

The V call is TRBV14, the J call TRBJ1-1; no definite D call. The length of the CDR3 is 13 residues. Trimming removed 2 bases at V and 5 bases at J, with 9 bases between. Germline V gene data show CDR1 as SGHDN and CDR2 as FVKESK. The DNA for the CDR3 is TGTGCCAGCAGCCAATGGCTGGGAACTGAAGCTTTCTTT. Protein product: CASSQWLGTEAFF.

The rearrangement joins TRBV24-1 to TRBJ2-1, with D unresolved. CDR3 size: 11 residues. CDR1 is KGHDR and CDR2 is SFDVKD in the germline V gene. Trimming took 10 bases from V and 8 from J, leaving 11 bases between them. Here the CDR3 DNA reads TGTGCCACAAGACATAAGCATGAGCAGTTCTTC. Protein sequence: CATRHKHEQFF.

This clonotype occurred once. The V call is TRBV20-1, the J call TRBJ2-3; perhaps TRBD2 as D (5 bases). The CDR3 has 13 residues. Looked up from germline, CDR1 is DFQATT and CDR2 is SNEGSKA (reference sequence). Trimming left V 1 base short and J 8 bases short, with 13 bases between. The CDR3 protein is CSARVGGDSTQYF. The CDR3 nucleotides are TGCAGTGCTAGAGTAGGAGGTGATAGTACGCAGTATTTT.

This clonotype was seen at least ten times. This chain uses TRBV24-1 with TRBJ2-1; the match to TRBD1 covers 9 bases. The CDR3 length is 14 residues. Trimming at V came to 4 bases and at J to 8 bases, leaving 5 bases not matched to a gene. Germline V gene lookup returns CDR1 KGHDR and CDR2 SFDVKD. The CDR3 sequence is CATSEGQGNDEQFF. CDR3 DNA sequence: TGTGCCACCAGTGAGGGACAGGGTAACGATGAGCAGTTCTTC.

The chain combines TRBV6-6 with TRBJ2-5; D ambiguous. Per the germline V gene, CDR1 is MNHNY and CDR2 is SVGAGI (reference sequence). The CDR3 is 15 amino acids. The V gene lost 5 bases and the J gene lost 2 bases, with 15 bases spanning the gap. CDR3 coding DNA: TGTGCCAGCAGTGGTCGAGCGATAGCACAAGAGACCCAGTACTTC. Translating it yields CASSGRAIAQETQYF.

This clonotype has a count of ten or more. The chain couples TRBV2 to TRBJ1-5, with no clear D. Per the germline V gene, CDR1 is SNHLY and CDR2 is FYNNEI. This CDR3 comprises 13 residues. V lost 4 bases, J lost 2 bases, and 6 bases lay in between. The CDR3 spells CASSGAGNQPQHF. The CDR3 region has the DNA TGTGCCAGCAGTGGGGCAGGCAATCAGCCCCAGCATTTT.

CDR3 DNA sequence: TGTGCCAGCAGCAAAGGGCGATCGCAGGACTGGGTCTACAATGAGCAGTTCTTC. As protein: CASSKGRSQDWVYNEQFF. The chain carries TRBV21-1 and TRBJ2-1; the table names TRBD1, a call not compared with the DNA. TRBV21-1 is designated a pseudogene. This CDR3 is built from 18 residues.

This clonotype was seen a handful of times. V gene TRBV25-1 combines with J gene TRBJ2-7; 8 bases are shared with TRBD1. The germline CDR1 and CDR2 sequences are MGHDK and SYGVNS. The CDR3 is 14 amino acids. V shed 5 bases, J shed 3 bases, and the junction held 6 bases outside the gene matches. The CDR3 region is CASSNDRGHYEQYF. The CDR3 DNA reads TGTGCCAGCAGTAATGACAGGGGACACTACGAGCAGTACTTC.

The chain has TRBV6-2 or TRBV6-3 and TRBJ2-6; 10 bases align to TRBD2. The CDR3 sequence is 16 residues long. V lost 5 bases to trimming and J lost 4 bases; unmatched junction nucleotides: 5. CDR1 MNHEY and CDR2 SVGEGT come from the germline V gene. CDR3 protein: CASSDSGRSGANVLTF. Written as DNA, the CDR3 is TGTGCCAGCAGTGATAGCGGGAGGAGCGGGGCCAACGTCCTGACTTTC.

The chain links TRBV20-1 to TRBJ2-1; D is perhaps TRBD2 (6 bases). With 1 base removed from V and 4 bases from J, the gap between germline ends came to 14 bases. The CDR3 length is 15 residues. Germline V CDR1 and CDR2: DFQATT, SNEGSKA (reference sequence). The CDR3 spells CSARAAEGRYNEQFF. The CDR3 DNA is TGCAGTGCTAGAGCTGCGGAGGGACGATACAATGAGCAGTTCTTC.

This clonotype was seen many times. V usage is TRBV20-1 and J usage is TRBJ2-3; D possibly corresponds to TRBD1 (6 bases). The CDR3 loop spans 14 amino acids. The ends were cut back, 0 bases at V and 1 base at J, with 8 bases in the middle. Germline loops: CDR1 DFQATT, CDR2 SNEGSKA (reference sequence). CDR3 loop: CSARDRQGTDTQYF. In nucleotides, the CDR3 is TGCAGTGCTAGAGACCGACAGGGCACAGATACGCAGTATTTT.

This clonotype has only a few counts. J is TRBJ2-1 and V is TRBV20-1, with D unresolved. Looked up from germline, CDR1 is DFQATT and CDR2 is SNEGSKA (reference sequence). Trimming stripped 4 bases from V and 9 bases from J, with 16 bases between. The CDR3 covers 13 residues. In DNA form, the CDR3 reads TGCAGTGCTAAGGACCCCGAGAATAGTGAGCAGTTCTTC. Translation: CSAKDPENSEQFF.

This clonotype was seen more than once but under ten times. DNA of the CDR3: TGTGCCAGCTTCCCTTTAGAGAACACCGGGGAGCTGTTTTTT. Translating it yields CASFPLENTGELFF. The rearrangement uses TRBV27 and TRBJ2-2; D gene unclear. The germline V gene has CDR1 MNHEY and CDR2 SMNVEV (reference sequence). This CDR3 has 14 residues. V was shortened by 8 bases and J by 1 base, with 11 bases between the two germline ends.

The V call is TRBV7-9, the J call TRBJ2-1; D is unclear. CDR1 and CDR2 (germline): SEHNR, FQNEAQ (reference sequence). The CDR3 has 14 residues. The V gene lost 5 bases and the J gene lost 0 bases, with 8 bases spanning the gap. Here the CDR3 reads CASSPISSYNEQFF. The CDR3 coding sequence is TGTGCCAGCAGCCCTATTAGCTCCTACAATGAGCAGTTCTTC.

This clonotype was seen many times. The rearrangement links TRBV29-1 to TRBJ1-1, with no clear D. CDR1 and CDR2 from the germline V gene are SQVTM and ANQGSEA. This CDR3 comprises 14 residues. Trimming shortened V by 2 bases and J by 2 bases, and 12 bases separated the two germline ends. CDR3 nucleotides: TGCAGCGTTGAATACGCATCAGTTAACACTGAAGCTTTCTTT. It yields the protein CSVEYASVNTEAFF.

The chain combines TRBV29-1 with TRBJ1-5; 7 nucleotides agree with TRBD1. There are 14 residues in the CDR3. V trimming: 5 bases; J trimming: 3 bases; junction bases outside the gene matches: 7. Looked up from germline, CDR1 is SQVTM and CDR2 is ANQGSEA. The CDR3 region is CSVTYRGNNQPQHF. The CDR3 nucleotides read TGCAGCGTTACGTACAGGGGCAACAATCAGCCCCAGCATTTT.